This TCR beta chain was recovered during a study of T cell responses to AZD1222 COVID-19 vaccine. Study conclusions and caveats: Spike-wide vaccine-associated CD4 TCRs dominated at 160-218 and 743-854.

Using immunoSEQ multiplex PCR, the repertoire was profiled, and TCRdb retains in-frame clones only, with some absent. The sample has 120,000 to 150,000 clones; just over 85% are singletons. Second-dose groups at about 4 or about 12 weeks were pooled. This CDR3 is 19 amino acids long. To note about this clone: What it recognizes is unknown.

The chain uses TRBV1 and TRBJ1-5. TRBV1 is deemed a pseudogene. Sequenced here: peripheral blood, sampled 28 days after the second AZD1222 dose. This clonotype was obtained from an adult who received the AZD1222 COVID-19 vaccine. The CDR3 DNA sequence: TGCACCAGCAGCCAAGTAATCGAGGAGGGGCCGGGGCACAATCAGCCCCAGCATTTT. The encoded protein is CTSSQVIEEGPGHNQPQHF.